This T cell receptor beta chain was observed in a study of T-cell reconstitution after alpha-beta-depleted transplantation in children. This clonotype was detected ten times or more. During its preparation, the TCRbeta library received unique molecular identifiers. TCRdb ran MiXCR on the PCR reads and lists one entry per CDR3 protein. The data hold around 200,000 distinct CDR3 sequences, with about 8.7% observed a single time. The TCR was taken from a male patient between 2 and 10 years old who had a stem cell transplant for acute myeloid leukemia, so the T cells may come from the graft donor. Here the sequenced sample was PBMCs, mostly from graft donor cells, taken 360 days after TCRalphabeta/CD19-depleted stem cell transplant.

CDR3 DNA sequence: TGTGCCAGCAGTTTAAGAAGGACCGTCTCAATAGGGGGCTACACCTTC. It is translated as CASSLRRTVSIGGYTF. The genes are TRBV12-3 or TRBV12-4 and TRBJ1-2; D remains ambiguous. V lost 2 bases to trimming and J lost 8 bases, with 21 bases between them. This CDR3 contains 16 residues.